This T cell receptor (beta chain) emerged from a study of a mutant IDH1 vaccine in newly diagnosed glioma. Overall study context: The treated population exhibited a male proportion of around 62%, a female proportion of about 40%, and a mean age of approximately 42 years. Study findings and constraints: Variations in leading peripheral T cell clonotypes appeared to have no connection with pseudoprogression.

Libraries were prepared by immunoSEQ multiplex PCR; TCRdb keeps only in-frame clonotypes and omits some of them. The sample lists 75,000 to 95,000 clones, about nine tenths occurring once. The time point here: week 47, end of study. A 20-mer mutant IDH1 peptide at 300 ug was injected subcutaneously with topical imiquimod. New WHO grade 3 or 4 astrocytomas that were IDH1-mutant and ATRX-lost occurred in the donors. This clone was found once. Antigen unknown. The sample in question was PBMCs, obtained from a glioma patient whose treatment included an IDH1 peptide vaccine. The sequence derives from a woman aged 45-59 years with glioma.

CDR3 sequence reads: CASSNYDRAGGYTF. CDR3 sequence (DNA): TGTGCCAGCAGTAATTACGACAGGGCGGGTGGCTACACCTTC. The chain recombines TRBV6-1 with TRBJ1-2, with TRBD1 matching 7 bases. CDR3 length: 14 residues. Germline loops: CDR1 MNHNS, CDR2 SASEGT. V gave up 5 bases and J gave up 7 bases; unmatched junction bases: 10.